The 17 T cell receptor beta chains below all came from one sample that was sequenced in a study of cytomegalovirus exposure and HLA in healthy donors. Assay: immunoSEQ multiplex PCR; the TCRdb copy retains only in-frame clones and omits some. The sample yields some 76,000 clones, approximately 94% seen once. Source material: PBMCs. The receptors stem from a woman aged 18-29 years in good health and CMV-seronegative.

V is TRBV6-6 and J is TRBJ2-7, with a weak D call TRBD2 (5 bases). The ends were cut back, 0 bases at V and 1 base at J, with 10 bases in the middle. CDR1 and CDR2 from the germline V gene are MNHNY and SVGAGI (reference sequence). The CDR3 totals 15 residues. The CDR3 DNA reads TGTGCCAGCAGTTACTCGCGAGCGGAGTCCTACGAGCAGTACTTC. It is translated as CASSYSRAESYEQYF.

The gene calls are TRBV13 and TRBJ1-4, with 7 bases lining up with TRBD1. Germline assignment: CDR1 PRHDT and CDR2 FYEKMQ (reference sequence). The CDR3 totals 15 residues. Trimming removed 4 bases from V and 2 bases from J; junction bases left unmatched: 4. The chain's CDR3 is CASSSGQATNEKLFF. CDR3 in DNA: TGTGCCAGCAGCTCAGGACAGGCTACTAATGAAAAACTGTTTTTT.

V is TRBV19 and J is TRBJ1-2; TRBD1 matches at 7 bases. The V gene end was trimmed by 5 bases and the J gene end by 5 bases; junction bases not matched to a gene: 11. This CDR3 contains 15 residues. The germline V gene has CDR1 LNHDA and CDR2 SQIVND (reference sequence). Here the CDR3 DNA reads TGTGCCAGTAGTGTACAGGGGCAGCGTAGGTATGGCTACACCTTC. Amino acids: CASSVQGQRRYGYTF.

The CDR3 DNA follows: TGCAGCGTTGGGGTAGCGGTCCCAGATACGCAGTATTTT. The encoded protein is CSVGVAVPDTQYF. V gene TRBV29-1 combines with J gene TRBJ2-3; a weak D match, TRBD2 (6 bases). The CDR3 spans 13 residues. Germline CDR1 and CDR2: SQVTM and ANQGSEA. V lost 4 bases and J lost 4, with 12 bases in between.

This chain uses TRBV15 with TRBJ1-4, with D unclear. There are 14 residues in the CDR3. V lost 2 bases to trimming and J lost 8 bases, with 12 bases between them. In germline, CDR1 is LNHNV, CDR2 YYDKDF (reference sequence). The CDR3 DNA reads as TGTGCCACCAGCAGACGCCCGGGAGTGGAAAAACTGTTTTTT. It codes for CATSRRPGVEKLFF.

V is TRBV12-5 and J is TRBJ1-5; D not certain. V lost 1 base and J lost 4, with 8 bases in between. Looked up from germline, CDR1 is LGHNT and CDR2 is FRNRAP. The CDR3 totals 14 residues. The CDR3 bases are TGTGCTAGTGGTTTGGGCCACAGAAATCAGCCCCAGCATTTT. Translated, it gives CASGLGHRNQPQHF.

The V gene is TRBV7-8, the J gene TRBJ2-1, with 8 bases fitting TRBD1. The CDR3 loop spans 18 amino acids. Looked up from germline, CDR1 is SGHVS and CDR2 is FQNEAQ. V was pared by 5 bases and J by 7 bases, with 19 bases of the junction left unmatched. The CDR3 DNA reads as TGTGCCAGCAGCCGCGACGAGGTTACGACAGGGGTGGAGAATGAGCAGTTCTTC. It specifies CASSRDEVTTGVENEQFF.

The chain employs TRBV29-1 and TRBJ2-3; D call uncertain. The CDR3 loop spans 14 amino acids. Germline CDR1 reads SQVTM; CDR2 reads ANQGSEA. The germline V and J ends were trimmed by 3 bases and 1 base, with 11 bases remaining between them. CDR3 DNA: TGCAGCGTTGAGGGCAGTCCCCGCACAGATACGCAGTATTTT. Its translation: CSVEGSPRTDTQYF.

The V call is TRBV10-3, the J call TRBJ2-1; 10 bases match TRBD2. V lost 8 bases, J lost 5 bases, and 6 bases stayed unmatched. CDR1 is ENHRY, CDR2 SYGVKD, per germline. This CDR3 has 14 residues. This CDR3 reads CAIGPGLANNEQFF. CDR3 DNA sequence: TGTGCCATCGGGCCGGGACTAGCGAACAATGAGCAGTTCTTC.

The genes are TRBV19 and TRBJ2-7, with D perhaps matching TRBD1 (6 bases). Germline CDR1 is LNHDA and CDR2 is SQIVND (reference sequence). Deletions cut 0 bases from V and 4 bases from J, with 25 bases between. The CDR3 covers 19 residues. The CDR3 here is CASSIEPGQGRIFGYEQYF. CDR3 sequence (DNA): TGTGCCAGTAGTATAGAACCGGGACAAGGGCGAATTTTCGGGTACGAGCAGTACTTC.

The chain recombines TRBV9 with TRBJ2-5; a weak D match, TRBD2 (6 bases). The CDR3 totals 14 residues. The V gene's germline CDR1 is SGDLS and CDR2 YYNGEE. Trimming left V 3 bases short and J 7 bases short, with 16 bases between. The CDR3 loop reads CASSDRGGWGTQYF. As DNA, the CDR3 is TGTGCCAGCAGCGACCGAGGAGGGTGGGGGACCCAGTACTTC.

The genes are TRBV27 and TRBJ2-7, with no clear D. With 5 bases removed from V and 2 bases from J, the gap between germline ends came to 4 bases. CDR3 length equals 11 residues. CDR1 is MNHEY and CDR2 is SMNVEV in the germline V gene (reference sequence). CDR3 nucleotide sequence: TGTGCCAGCAGTCTTGCCTACGAGCAGTACTTC. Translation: CASSLAYEQYF.

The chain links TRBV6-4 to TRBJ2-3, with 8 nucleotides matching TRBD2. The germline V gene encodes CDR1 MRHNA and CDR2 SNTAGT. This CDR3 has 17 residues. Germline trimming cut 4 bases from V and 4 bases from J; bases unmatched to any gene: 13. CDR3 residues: CASSASRGSGTPDTQYF. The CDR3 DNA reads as TGTGCCAGCAGTGCCTCGCGCGGTAGCGGGACGCCAGATACGCAGTATTTT.

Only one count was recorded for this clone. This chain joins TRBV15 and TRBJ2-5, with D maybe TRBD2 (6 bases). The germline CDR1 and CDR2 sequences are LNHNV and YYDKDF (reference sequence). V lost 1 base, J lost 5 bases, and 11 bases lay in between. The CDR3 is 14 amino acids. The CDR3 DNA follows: TGTGCCACCAGCAGAGGGGAGGAAAGGGAGACCCAGTACTTC. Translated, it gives CATSRGEERETQYF.

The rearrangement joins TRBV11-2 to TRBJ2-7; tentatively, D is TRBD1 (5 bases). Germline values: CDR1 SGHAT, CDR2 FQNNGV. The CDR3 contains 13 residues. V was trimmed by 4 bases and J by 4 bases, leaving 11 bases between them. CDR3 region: CASSSYQGYEQYF. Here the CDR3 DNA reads TGTGCCAGCAGCTCCTATCAGGGTTACGAGCAGTACTTC. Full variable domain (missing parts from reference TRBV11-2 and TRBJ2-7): EAGVAQSPRYKIIEKRQSVAFWCNPISGHATLYWYQQILGQGPKLLIQFQNNGVVDDSQLPKDRFSAERLKGVDSTLKIQPAKLEDSAVYLCASSSYQGYEQYFGPGTRLTVT.

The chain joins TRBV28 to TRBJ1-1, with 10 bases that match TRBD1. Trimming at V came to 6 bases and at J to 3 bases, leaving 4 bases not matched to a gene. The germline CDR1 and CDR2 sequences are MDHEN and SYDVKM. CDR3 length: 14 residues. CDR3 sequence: CASRSGTGDTEAFF. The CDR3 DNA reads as TGTGCCAGCAGGTCAGGGACAGGGGACACTGAAGCTTTCTTT.

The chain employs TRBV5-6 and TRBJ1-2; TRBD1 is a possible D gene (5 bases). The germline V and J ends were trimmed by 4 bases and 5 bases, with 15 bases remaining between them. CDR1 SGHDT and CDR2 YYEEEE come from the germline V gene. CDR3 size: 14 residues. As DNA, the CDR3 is TGTGCCAGCAGCGTCCGGACATCCACTTATGGCTACACCTTC. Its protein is CASSVRTSTYGYTF.